The 28 T cell receptor beta chains below come from one sample, sequenced in a study of shared clonotypes between healthy human individuals. Naive CD8 cells lacked CD45RO, underwent positive selection for CCR7 and left out terminally differentiated effector memory CD45RA+ cells. Sequencing was performed with immunoSEQ multiplex PCR; in TCRdb, only in-frame clones are kept and a portion is missing. The table has hundreds of thousands of clones, roughly 96% seen once. The sample taken for sequencing was naive CD8+ T cells sorted from blood. The receptors were gathered from a woman aged 30 to 39 in good health.

DNA of the CDR3: TGCGCCAGCAGTGTCTCCGGGGAGCTGTTTTTT. Amino acids: CASSVSGELFF. The chain carries TRBV10-1 and TRBJ2-2; D is unresolved. This CDR3 has 11 amino acids. V was clipped by 4 bases and J by 6 bases, with 3 bases between them. The germline CDR1 and CDR2 sequences are WNHNN and SYGVQD (reference sequence).

The chain combines TRBV5-6 with TRBJ2-7; D uncertain. Trimming pared 0 bases from V and 0 bases from J, leaving 7 bases between. The germline V gene has CDR1 SGHDT and CDR2 YYEEEE. The CDR3 sequence is 14 residues long. For the CDR3, the DNA is TGTGCCAGCAGCTTGGCCATGAACTCCTACGAGCAGTACTTC. Translation: CASSLAMNSYEQYF.

The V and J genes are TRBV19 and TRBJ2-4, with 10 bases fitting TRBD2. Germline lookup yields CDR1 LNHDA and CDR2 SQIVND (reference sequence). The CDR3 consists of 16 residues. With V trimmed by 4 bases and J by 7 bases, 10 bases remained unmatched. CDR3 residues: CASSRVAGGEYNIQYF. DNA for the CDR3: TGTGCCAGTAGTAGGGTAGCGGGAGGAGAGTATAACATTCAGTACTTC.

The CDR3 sequence is CSALDRDLFEQYF. In DNA form, the CDR3 reads TGCAGCGCCCTAGACCGGGACCTCTTCGAGCAGTACTTC. The V gene is TRBV29-1, the J gene TRBJ2-7; either TRBD1 or TRBD2 may supply D (5 bases each). CDR3 length equals 13 residues. Germline CDR1 and CDR2: SQVTM and ANQGSEA. Trimming left V 7 bases short and J 6 bases short, with 19 bases between.

The chain carries TRBV9 and TRBJ1-4; 9 bases map to TRBD1. CDR3 length: 15 amino acids. Germline V gene sequence: CDR1 SGDLS, CDR2 YYNGEE. Unmatched junction bases numbered 7, after V lost 3 bases and J lost 7 bases. The CDR3 is CASSAPGQGGEKLFF. The CDR3 DNA is TGTGCCAGCAGCGCGCCGGGACAGGGCGGTGAAAAACTGTTTTTT.

The gene calls are TRBV7-2 and TRBJ1-2; 7 nucleotides match TRBD1. Germline CDR1 reads SGHTA; CDR2 reads FQGNSA. The CDR3 has 17 amino acids. V lost 4 bases, J lost 7 bases, and 18 bases stayed unmatched. The CDR3 sequence is CASSWEGGTAQAFGYTF. CDR3 nucleotide sequence: TGTGCCAGCAGCTGGGAGGGGGGGACAGCACAAGCCTTTGGCTACACCTTC.

This chain connects TRBV7-2 to TRBJ2-3, with D maybe TRBD2 (6 bases). The CDR3 contains 15 residues. Germline values: CDR1 SGHTA, CDR2 FQGNSA. The V end lost 2 bases, the J end lost 1 base, and 10 bases lay between the germline ends. CDR3 bases: TGTGCCAGCAGCTTACCGGAGGGCGGCACAGATACGCAGTATTTT. It encodes CASSLPEGGTDTQYF.

This rearrangement joins TRBV7-2 to TRBJ2-7; the match to TRBD1 covers 11 bases. The V segment lost 3 bases and the J segment 3 bases; nucleotides outside the gene matches: 1. Germline CDR1 and CDR2: SGHTA and FQGNSA. This CDR3 spans 14 amino acids. DNA for the CDR3: TGTGCCAGCAGCTTTGGGACAGGGGGCTACGAGCAGTACTTC. Translating it yields CASSFGTGGYEQYF.

The rearrangement uses TRBV2 and TRBJ2-3; unclear D gene. CDR3 size: 13 residues. Looked up from germline, CDR1 is SNHLY and CDR2 is FYNNEI. The V gene lost 0 bases and the J gene lost 3 bases, with 4 bases spanning the gap. For the CDR3, the DNA is TGTGCCAGCAGTGAAGCATTGACAGATACGCAGTATTTT. Translation gives CASSEALTDTQYF.

The chain carries TRBV19 and TRBJ2-1; no definite D call. This CDR3 comprises 15 residues. Germline CDR1 reads LNHDA; CDR2 reads SQIVND (reference sequence). The V and J ends lost 1 base and 0 bases respectively, with 7 bases between them. The CDR3 spells CASSIVVTSYNEQFF. In nucleotides, the CDR3 is TGTGCCAGTAGTATAGTAGTGACCTCCTACAATGAGCAGTTCTTC. The whole variable domain, remainder taken from reference TRBV19 and TRBJ2-1, is DGGITQSPKYLFRKEGQNVTLSCEQNLNHDAMYWYRQDPGQGLRLIYYSQIVNDFQKGDIAEGYSVSREKKESFPLTVTSAQKNPTAFYLCASSIVVTSYNEQFFGPGTRLTVL.

The gene calls are TRBV10-2 and TRBJ2-4; maybe TRBD2 (6 bases). V was trimmed by 3 bases and J by 8 bases, leaving 17 bases between them. CDR1 and CDR2 (germline): WSHSY, SAAADI. The CDR3 is 15 amino acids. The CDR3 nucleotides are TGCGCCAGCAGTGAAATAGGAGGGGTAGGGGACATTCAGTACTTC. Amino acid sequence: CASSEIGGVGDIQYF.

The chain has TRBV19 and TRBJ2-7, with 13 bases matching TRBD2. This CDR3 region has 16 residues. Germline V gives CDR1 LNHDA, CDR2 SQIVND (reference sequence). V was pared by 6 bases and J by 3 bases, with 8 bases of the junction left unmatched. CDR3 sequence (DNA): TGTGCCAGTAGCATCGAGACTAGCGGGAGGATCTACGAGCAGTACTTC. Protein product: CASSIETSGRIYEQYF.

The chain carries TRBV27 and TRBJ2-2; D call uncertain. CDR3 length: 12 amino acids. Germline V lookup: CDR1 MNHEY, CDR2 SMNVEV (reference sequence). V dropped 7 bases and J dropped 5 bases, with 8 bases sitting between them. The CDR3 DNA is TGTGCCAGCACAAAGGGTACCGGGGAGCTGTTTTTT. It yields the protein CASTKGTGELFF.

The rearrangement joins TRBV13 to TRBJ2-1; 7 bases line up with TRBD2. This CDR3 comprises 13 residues. V shed 6 bases, J shed 6 bases, and the junction held 5 bases outside the gene matches. Per the germline V gene, CDR1 is PRHDT and CDR2 is FYEKMQ (reference sequence). The CDR3 protein is CASRELAGNEQFF. The CDR3 coding sequence is TGTGCCAGCAGAGAGTTAGCGGGCAATGAGCAGTTCTTC.

This chain joins TRBV14 and TRBJ2-7, with D tentatively TRBD1 or TRBD2 (6 bases each). CDR1 is SGHDN and CDR2 is FVKESK in the germline V gene. This CDR3 contains 13 residues. V was trimmed by 3 bases and J by 7 bases, leaving 13 bases between them. Here the CDR3 reads CASSQGGRREQYF. The CDR3 DNA reads TGTGCCAGCAGCCAGGGGGGCCGCCGTGAGCAGTACTTC.

The J gene is TRBJ2-2, the V gene TRBV6-5; 7 bases map to TRBD1. The junction had 7 bases not matched to a gene; V was cut back by 6 bases and J by 3 bases. Germline V gene lookup returns CDR1 MNHEY and CDR2 SVGAGI. This CDR3 spans 15 amino acids. CDR3 nucleotide sequence: TGTGCCAGCAGCATCTGGACAGGAGACACCGGGGAGCTGTTTTTT. Protein: CASSIWTGDTGELFF.

The chain employs TRBV5-6 and TRBJ2-5, with 10 bases lining up with TRBD1. There are 15 residues in the CDR3. Germline V gene lookup returns CDR1 SGHDT and CDR2 YYEEEE. Unmatched junction bases numbered 8, after V lost 4 bases and J lost 5 bases. The CDR3 DNA follows: TGTGCCAGCAGCCCATCAGGGACAGGGGACGAGACCCAGTACTTC. As protein: CASSPSGTGDETQYF.

Points on this clone: The sample carries other DNA sequences with the same CDR3. The chain couples TRBV9 to TRBJ2-1, with 8 nucleotides matching TRBD2. V lost 2 bases and J lost 7; bases outside the gene matches: 2. The CDR3 runs to 13 residues. In germline, CDR1 is SGDLS, CDR2 YYNGEE. CDR3 in amino acids: CASSVASGNEQFF. The CDR3, as DNA: TGTGCCAGCAGCGTGGCTAGCGGGAATGAGCAGTTCTTC.

The V and J genes are TRBV19 and TRBJ2-7, with D uncertain. Trimming left V 0 bases short and J 0 bases short, with 6 bases between. Germline V gene lookup returns CDR1 LNHDA and CDR2 SQIVND (reference sequence). The length of the CDR3 is 14 residues. In nucleotides, the CDR3 is TGTGCCAGTAGTATAGAGGGCCTCTCCTACGAGCAGTACTTC. It is translated as CASSIEGLSYEQYF.

The J gene is TRBJ2-1, the V gene TRBV5-1; unclear D gene. The V and J ends lost 3 bases and 4 bases respectively, with 11 bases between them. The CDR3 is made up of 14 amino acids. Germline V gives CDR1 SGHRS, CDR2 YFSETQ. The CDR3 DNA follows: TGCGCCAGCAGCTCCCCTTCCTTATACAATGAGCAGTTCTTC. Protein sequence: CASSSPSLYNEQFF. Combining the CDR3 with reference TRBV5-1 and TRBJ2-1 gives the whole variable domain KAGVTQTPRYLIKTRGQQVTLSCSPISGHRSVSWYQQTPGQGLQFLFEYFSETQRNKGNFPGRFSGRQFSNSRSEMNVSTLELGDSALYLCASSSPSLYNEQFFGPGTRLTVL.

The chain combines TRBV9 with TRBJ1-4, with no clear D. This CDR3 has 15 amino acids. Between the trimmed V and J ends, which lost 4 bases and 5 bases, there was a span of 15 bases. Per the germline V gene, CDR1 is SGDLS and CDR2 is YYNGEE. The CDR3 nucleotides are TGTGCCAGCAGCTCGCCCCAAACGGGGAATGAAAAACTGTTTTTT. This translates into CASSSPQTGNEKLFF. The variable domain in full, with the rest retrieved from reference TRBV9 and TRBJ1-4, is DSGVTQTPKHLITATGQRVTLRCSPRSGDLSVYWYQQSLDQGLQFLIQYYNGEERAKGNILERFSAQQFPDLHSELNLSSLELGDSALYFCASSSPQTGNEKLFFGSGTQLSVL.

The chain carries TRBV10-2 and TRBJ2-1; D is unresolved. This CDR3 comprises 13 residues. Germline lookup yields CDR1 WSHSY and CDR2 SAAADI. The V and J ends lost 0 bases and 8 bases respectively, with 8 bases between them. CDR3 nucleotides: TGCGCCAGCAGTGAGTCGCTAGTTGATGAGCAGTTCTTC. Its protein is CASSESLVDEQFF.

The genes are TRBV15 and TRBJ1-2, with 11 bases aligning to TRBD1. The CDR3 sequence is 15 residues long. Germline V gene sequence: CDR1 LNHNV, CDR2 YYDKDF (reference sequence). After removal of 3 bases from V and 4 bases from J, the junction contained 4 bases not matched to a gene. The CDR3 region has the DNA TGTGCCACCAGCAGGGGGACAGGGGGGAGCTATGGCTACACCTTC. Encoded protein: CATSRGTGGSYGYTF. Based on the CDR3 plus reference TRBV15 and TRBJ1-2, the full variable domain is DAMVIQNPRYQVTQFGKPVTLSCSQTLNHNVMYWYQQKSSQAPKLLFHYYDKDFNNEADTPDNFQSRRPNTSFCFLDIRSPGLGDTAMYLCATSRGTGGSYGYTFGSGTRLTVV.

The V and J genes are TRBV9 and TRBJ1-2; D is ambiguous. Germline V lookup: CDR1 SGDLS, CDR2 YYNGEE. The V end was cut by 1 base, the J end by 5 bases, with 12 bases between. The CDR3 sequence is 14 residues long. The CDR3 spells CASSVTPDQYGYTF. The DNA of the CDR3 is TGTGCCAGCAGCGTAACTCCGGACCAATATGGCTACACCTTC.

The chain combines TRBV5-4 with TRBJ1-1; tentative D call: TRBD1 (6 bases). This CDR3 contains 14 residues. V was pared by 1 base and J by 4 bases, with 11 bases between. CDR1 SGHNT and CDR2 YYREEE come from the germline V gene (reference sequence). CDR3 coding DNA: TGTGCCAGCAGCTTGTGGGGGGCGAGCACTGAAGCTTTCTTT. Protein product: CASSLWGASTEAFF.

The chain recombines TRBV27 with TRBJ2-3, with 10 nucleotides matching TRBD2. J was trimmed by 3 bases and V by 3 bases; bases with no gene match: 3. Germline V lookup: CDR1 MNHEY, CDR2 SMNVEV (reference sequence). This CDR3 contains 15 residues. CDR3: CASSFMTSGTDTQYF. CDR3 coding DNA: TGTGCCAGCAGTTTTATGACTAGCGGGACAGATACGCAGTATTTT.

The gene calls are TRBV28 and TRBJ2-7, with D unclear. This CDR3 has 14 residues. Per germline, CDR1 MDHEN and CDR2 SYDVKM. Trimming pared 7 bases from V and 1 base from J, leaving 14 bases between. The CDR3 nucleotides are TGTGCCAGCACCCTTAGGAGCTTTTCCTACGAGCAGTACTTC. The encoded protein is CASTLRSFSYEQYF.

This chain joins TRBV27 and TRBJ2-2; 9 bases line up with TRBD1. The CDR3 runs to 16 residues. Germline V gives CDR1 MNHEY, CDR2 SMNVEV (reference sequence). V shed 5 bases and J 5 bases; nucleotides not matched to a gene: 9. CDR3 DNA: TGTGCCAGCAGTCCATTAGGGACAGGGAGGACCGGGGAGCTGTTTTTT. This sequence encodes CASSPLGTGRTGELFF.